This TCR beta chain is from a study of shared clonotypes between healthy human individuals (dated by TCRdb to 2019 to 2021). For context, the study as a whole: Two women and a few men aged 18 to 49 years were included in the cohort. For each donor, three plates each were used for CD4 naive and CD4 memory, two plates were used for CD8 naive, and one plate was used for CD8 memory. Blood TCR repertoires of about 5 healthy adults were deeply sequenced to estimate repertoire size and the extent of clonotype sharing between individuals. To increase sequencing depth and limit assay-specific biases, TCR repertoire library preparation and sequencing were carried out by different laboratories using diverse techniques. Each donor's leukapheresis produced roughly between roughly 0.85 and 10 billion PBMCs. Summary of the overall study and its limitations: Based on pairwise subsampling, the degree of clonotype sharing among donors was expected to be affected by sequencing depth. Higher generation probabilities were observed for clonotypes shared by all four sorted-subset donors than for non-shared clonotypes. Even with the large sequencing depth, rarefaction of the sorted-subset datasets indicated that sequencing was incomplete. Larger estimated clonotype richness was generally found for naive subsets than for memory subsets. Across several donors, around 5% of naive CD4, 3% to 3.5% of naive CD8, approximately 2.5% of memory CD4, and over 0.35% of memory CD8 clonotypes were shared. Only blood was sampled, and tissue TCR repertoires likely differ from those in blood. The small number of donors limited the genetic and exposure-history diversity represented.

With regard to this clone: Its antigen is still unknown. The record has no base qualities; no much larger clone is one base away.

V trim: 1 base; J trim: 4 bases; unmatched bases: 6. CDR1 and CDR2 are drawn from the germline V gene: SGHTA, FQGNSA. The CDR3 has 17 amino acids, counting the end cysteine and phenylalanine. Kept here is only the CDR3 DNA, which spans 51 bases and is read in frame from base 1. Donors were healthy HIV-negative adults with no recently reported acute infections or vaccinations. Every donor was a Caucasian adult living in Nashville, Tennessee, USA. Magnetic negative selection was used to enrich CD4+ T cells, after which naive cells were positively selected on CD45RA and the negative fraction became the memory subset. Blood was collected by leukapheresis, and PBMCs were isolated by Ficoll-Histopaque density gradient centrifugation and then cryopreserved in liquid nitrogen vapor phase. Purity and quantity of every magnetically sorted T cell population were checked by analytical flow cytometry. From each sorted fraction, genomic DNA was isolated and quantified by UV absorbance on a Nanodrop 2000c.

Using the deep immunoSEQ assay, multiplex PCR amplified TCR CDR3 regions from genomic DNA. Extracted genomic DNA from each cell subset was distributed evenly across all wells of several immunoSEQ 96-well plates, and each plate was treated as a replicate. For sorted subsets, each replicate PCR was loaded with approximately 190 ng genomic DNA, equivalent to 30,000 to 35,000 T cell genomes. Purified libraries were quantified with a Qubit 3.0 fluorometer, sized on a Bioanalyzer 2100, and re-quantified with the KAPA Library Quantification kit. Every immunoSEQ 96-well plate was sequenced on a dedicated single-read 150-cycle Illumina NextSeq 550 flow cell. In the original analysis: Because the immunoSEQ output included only junctional sequences and no quality scores, the filtering could not be the same as the filtering used for full-length reads. To assign V/J genes and CDR3, sequences were annotated using PyIR, a Python wrapper for IgBLAST v1.9, with IMGT germline references. Reads with weak V/J assignments (E-value above 1e-6), missing CDR3, stop codons, out-of-frame junctions, or ambiguous translated residues were removed. A V3J clonotype was defined by an identical inferred V gene, J gene, and CDR3 amino acid sequence. To compute the percentage overlap between repertoires, the number of shared unique clonotypes was divided by the size of the smaller repertoire. Three approaches were used to assess repertoire richness: RTK rarefaction, the Chao1 estimator, and Recon v2.1 estimates of unobserved clonotypes. Generation probabilities were computed with OLGA for all TCRbeta clonotypes obtained by the gDNA method from several donors. Drawn from immuneACCESS, this table holds only the in-frame rearrangements with V and J called that TCRdb kept. Clones are partly lost; checked studies trace under half to an unresolved V gene and leave the rest unexplained. D and trimming come from the DNA, and the V and J calls and clone size come from that table. Across this sample there are some 1 million clones, with around 76% seen only once. The ten most abundant clones make up 1.2% to 1.5% of the sample.

This TCR was sampled from a man between 18 and 29 years old in good health. The sequenced sample was memory CD4+ T cells sorted from blood. According to the study, the label for this sample's cell subset or site signals: CD45RA-negative fraction. This chain is built from TRBV7-2 and TRBJ2-1, and 11 junction bases match TRBD2. At the DNA level, the sequence is TGTGCCAGCAGCTTAGTTACTAGCGGGAGCGGATACAATGAGCAGTTCTTC. It translates as CASSLVTSGSGYNEQFF.